Following are 8 T cell receptor beta chains from one sample sequenced in a study of blood T cell repertoires in COVID-19. Here immunoSEQ multiplex PCR was the method, and the copy in TCRdb shows in-frame clones only, minus some. The top ten clones hold 1% to 1.5% of a sample with roughly 170,000 clones, roughly 88% of them seen once. The sample comprised peripheral blood. Every receptor here comes from a man in his sixties who had recovered from COVID-19.

The chain employs TRBV9 and TRBJ2-2; possibly TRBD1 for D (6 bases). V lost 2 bases, J lost 0 bases, and 8 bases lay in between. The CDR3 totals 15 residues. Germline assignment: CDR1 SGDLS and CDR2 YYNGEE. The CDR3 protein is CASSVRGANTGELFF. CDR3 sequence (DNA): TGTGCCAGCAGCGTCAGGGGAGCGAACACCGGGGAGCTGTTTTTT. Supplemented by reference TRBV9 and TRBJ2-2, the full variable domain reads DSGVTQTPKHLITATGQRVTLRCSPRSGDLSVYWYQQSLDQGLQFLIQYYNGEERAKGNILERFSAQQFPDLHSELNLSSLELGDSALYFCASSVRGANTGELFFGEGSRLTVL.

This chain connects TRBV15 to TRBJ1-4; TRBD1 agrees at 8 bases. The CDR3 loop spans 15 amino acids. CDR1 LNHNV and CDR2 YYDKDF come from the germline V gene (reference sequence). V gave up 3 bases and J gave up 6 bases; unmatched junction bases: 6. CDR3 nucleotide sequence: TGTGCCACCAGCAGCGACAGGGGAGGTCATGAAAAACTGTTTTTT. Amino acid sequence: CATSSDRGGHEKLFF.

The J gene is TRBJ1-2, the V gene TRBV4-3; D unclear. Germline CDR1 reads LGHNA; CDR2 reads YSLEER. V was shortened by 0 bases and J by 5 bases, with 10 bases between the two germline ends. The CDR3 consists of 14 residues. As DNA, the CDR3 is TGCGCCAGCAGCCAAGAACGGGGAGGGTATGGCTACACCTTC. Translating it yields CASSQERGGYGYTF.

The chain recombines TRBV2 with TRBJ2-7, with D possibly matching TRBD1 (6 bases). With 5 bases removed from V and 3 bases from J, the gap between germline ends came to 11 bases. Per the germline V gene, CDR1 is SNHLY and CDR2 is FYNNEI. This CDR3 has 13 residues. DNA for the CDR3: TGTGCCAGCAGTCCCCAGGGGATCTACGAGCAGTACTTC. It translates to CASSPQGIYEQYF.

The chain joins TRBV28 to TRBJ1-4; TRBD1 is a possible D gene (6 bases). The CDR3 spans 14 residues. Germline CDR1 is MDHEN and CDR2 is SYDVKM. V was cut by 7 bases and J by 5 bases, with 14 bases left in between. As DNA, the CDR3 is TGTGCCAGCACGCAAGGGACACACAATGAAAAACTGTTTTTT. It encodes CASTQGTHNEKLFF.

The chain has TRBV6-2 or TRBV6-3 and TRBJ2-3; D perhaps matches TRBD2 (6 bases). The germline V and J ends were trimmed by 6 bases and 2 bases, with 12 bases remaining between them. This CDR3 has 14 amino acids. CDR1 is MNHEY, CDR2 SVGEGT, per germline. The CDR3 sequence is CASSRGLYTDTQYF. The DNA of the CDR3 is TGTGCCAGCAGCCGGGGACTGTACACAGATACGCAGTATTTT.

J is TRBJ2-2 and V is TRBV7-9, with 10 bases fitting TRBD1. Germline V CDR1 and CDR2: SEHNR, FQNEAQ (reference sequence). V trimming: 5 bases; J trimming: 5 bases; junction bases outside the gene matches: 5. The CDR3 is 15 residues long. For the CDR3, the DNA is TGTGCCAGCAGCATCGGACAGGGGGATACCGGGGAGCTGTTTTTT. Translated: CASSIGQGDTGELFF.

The table lists this clone with a count of one. The genes are TRBV12-3 or TRBV12-4 and TRBJ1-2; D is possibly TRBD1 (6 bases). Between the trimmed V and J ends, which lost 6 bases and 8 bases, there was a span of 16 bases. This CDR3 is 13 amino acids long. The CDR3 coding sequence is TGTGCCAGCAGCCCGGGGGGGGCAAAAGGCTACACCTTC. Translating gives CASSPGGAKGYTF.